These T cell receptor beta chains were read from a single sample in a study of post-analysis software for immune sequencing data. MiXCR was run by TCRdb on the PCR reads, yielding one entry per CDR3 protein. This sample has about 160,000 distinct CDR3 sequences, with under 40% found just once. Here the sequenced sample was blood, taken after autologous hematopoietic stem cell transplantation. These receptors were taken from a girl between 5 and 17 years old with multiple sclerosis. Each CDR3 is given with its conserved first and last residue.

>16|TRBJ2-7|TRBV5-1
CASSPTGIPYPYEQYF
>16|TRBJ2-7|TRBV30
CAWSNIWASGSYEQYF
>16|TRBJ2-1|TRBV7-6
CASSLFSGRTYNEQFF
>14|TRBJ2-5|TRBV7-9
CASSFTGVGETQYF
>14|-|TRBV20-1
CSASPGTSGYEQYF
>13|TRBJ2-7|TRBV20-1
CSARELAGVEQYF
>14|TRBJ2-7|TRBV13
CASGHGTRPYEQYF
>16|TRBJ2-1|TRBV7-8
CASSHGTSGSGDEQFF
>13|TRBJ2-1|TRBV29-1
CSVGASGSNEQCF
>12|TRBJ1-2|TRBV12-3/TRBV12-4
CASSPGGPGYTF
>12|TRBJ1-2|TRBV20-1
CSARENSYGYTF
>18|TRBJ2-1|TRBV4-1
CASSQMSSGRESYNEQFF
>14|TRBJ2-1|TRBV27
CASRRPDKYNEQFF
>14|-|TRBV7-2
CASSRTISRETQYF
>13|TRBJ1-1|TRBV14
CASSQDWDTEAFF
>15|TRBJ1-1|TRBV29-1
CSVEAPTVSALEAFF
>14|TRBJ1-1|TRBV20-1
CSATLEGANTEAFF
>15|TRBJ1-1|TRBV6-5
CASSYSNSQNTEAFF
>15|TRBJ1-1|TRBV7-9
CASSFSQTLNTEAFF
>12|TRBJ2-7|TRBV7-2
CASSLATGEQYF
>14|TRBJ2-3|TRBV12-3/TRBV12-4
CASSLGRSTDTQYF
>14|TRBJ2-2|TRBV28
CASKYALNTGELFF